These 4 T cell receptor beta chains originate from one sample sequenced in a study of cytomegalovirus exposure and HLA in healthy donors (dated by TCRdb to 2017 to 2019). The library was built by means of the immunoSEQ multiplex PCR assay. A mixture of 60 forward primers for TCR Vbeta segments and 13 reverse primers for TCR Jbeta segments was used in the multiplex PCR. As stored in TCRdb, this immuneACCESS dataset retains in-frame rearrangements with V and J assigned. A fraction of the clones does not appear; measured against another copy, unresolved V genes explain less than half of the discrepancy, and the remainder lacks a known reason. In this sample the table shows 150,000 to 200,000 clones, about four fifths of which occur a single time. The ten largest clones capture about 1.8% of the sample. Sequencing used PBMCs. The receptor set was obtained from a man in his late teens or twenties in good health and CMV-seronegative.

The chain joins TRBV6-1 to TRBJ2-1; tentatively, D is TRBD2 (6 bases). This CDR3 contains 17 residues. Trimming took 1 base from V and 0 from J, leaving 13 bases between them. Germline V gene sequence: CDR1 MNHNS, CDR2 SASEGT. CDR3 in amino acids: CASSEVESGSSYNEQFF. The CDR3 region has the DNA TGTGCCAGCAGTGAAGTGGAGTCCGGGAGCTCCTACAATGAGCAGTTCTTC.

This clone was seen at least ten times. V is TRBV25-1 and J is TRBJ2-5; perhaps TRBD2 as D (5 bases). The CDR3 is 14 amino acids. V dropped 7 bases and J dropped 1 base, with 13 bases sitting between them. Per the germline V gene, CDR1 is MGHDK and CDR2 is SYGVNS. This CDR3 reads CASNIGDVQETQYF. In DNA form, the CDR3 reads TGTGCCAGCAATATCGGGGATGTCCAAGAGACCCAGTACTTC. Complete variable domain (other parts from reference TRBV25-1 and TRBJ2-5): EADIYQTPRYLVIGTGKKITLECSQTMGHDKMYWYQQDPGMELHLIHYSYGVNSTEKGDLSSESTVSRIRTEHFPLTLESARPSHTSQYLCASNIGDVQETQYFGPGTRLLVL.

This sequence joins TRBV9 and TRBJ2-7, with 7 bases matching TRBD1. Germline loops: CDR1 SGDLS, CDR2 YYNGEE. V gave up 0 bases and J gave up 2 bases; unmatched junction bases: 5. The CDR3 contains 15 residues. Here the CDR3 reads CASSVEGTVPYEQYF. The CDR3 DNA reads as TGTGCCAGCAGCGTAGAAGGGACAGTACCCTACGAGCAGTACTTC.

Comments on this clone: Germline is not matched at one junction end, which may reflect a read error. The chain links TRBV7-9 to TRBJ1-1, with D unresolved. CDR1 is SEHNR and CDR2 is FQNEAQ in the germline V gene (reference sequence). The CDR3 totals 13 residues. The CDR3 DNA reads as TGTTCCAGCAGCTTAGCGAGGGACACTGAAGCTTTCTTT. Protein sequence: CSSSLARDTEAFF.